This T cell receptor (beta chain) originates from a study of T cell responses to AZD1222 COVID-19 vaccine. The CDR3 runs to 14 residues. Germline-derived CDR1 and CDR2 are SEHNR and FQNEAQ (reference sequence). V lost 5 bases and J 8 bases, leaving 16 bases between the germline ends. Sequencing used immunoSEQ multiplex PCR; TCRdb keeps in-frame clones, though not all of them. In the table there are 150,000 or so clones, 90% of which are singletons. As regards this clone: Its antigen is not known.

Overall study results and limits: Most donors were white British and more were female, and clonal diversity was possibly underestimated. Repertoires in all cases were sampled only once the peak T cell response had passed. Recipients of AZD1222 seropositive at baseline numbered only 5 to 7.

The material sequenced was peripheral blood, taken on day 0 of AZD1222 vaccination. This TCR derives from an adult in good health. J is TRBJ1-3 and V is TRBV7-9; D is perhaps TRBD1 (6 bases). CDR3 sequence (DNA): TGTGCCAGCAGCCTAACCGGGACACCCGACACCATATATTTT. Translating it yields CASSLTGTPDTIYF. The full variable domain, its missing parts supplied by reference TRBV7-9 and TRBJ1-3, is DTGVSQNPRHKITKRGQNVTFRCDPISEHNRLYWYRQTLGQGPEFLTYFQNEAQLEKSRLLSDRFSAERPKGSFSTLEIQRTEQGDSAMYLCASSLTGTPDTIYFGEGSWLTVV.